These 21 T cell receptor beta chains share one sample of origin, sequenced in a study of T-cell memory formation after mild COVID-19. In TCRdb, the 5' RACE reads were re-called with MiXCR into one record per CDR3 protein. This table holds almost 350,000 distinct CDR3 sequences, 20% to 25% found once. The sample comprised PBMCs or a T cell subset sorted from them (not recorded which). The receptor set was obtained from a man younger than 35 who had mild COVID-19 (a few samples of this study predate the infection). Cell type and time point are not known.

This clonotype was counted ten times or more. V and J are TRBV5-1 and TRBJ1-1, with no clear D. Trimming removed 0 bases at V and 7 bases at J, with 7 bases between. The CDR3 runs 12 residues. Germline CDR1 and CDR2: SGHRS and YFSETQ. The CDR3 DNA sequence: TGCGCCAGCAGCTTGGTAGCGGGTGAAGCTTTCTTT. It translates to CASSLVAGEAFF.

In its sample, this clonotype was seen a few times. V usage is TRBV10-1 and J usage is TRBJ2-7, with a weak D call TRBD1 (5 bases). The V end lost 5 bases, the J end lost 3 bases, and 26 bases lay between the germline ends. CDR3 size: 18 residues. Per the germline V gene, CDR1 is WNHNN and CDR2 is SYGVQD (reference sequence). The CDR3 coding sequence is TGCGCCAGCAGTTCGAGCGTGGGGCGTGGAAGACTCGGCTACGAGCAGTACTTC. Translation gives CASSSSVGRGRLGYEQYF.

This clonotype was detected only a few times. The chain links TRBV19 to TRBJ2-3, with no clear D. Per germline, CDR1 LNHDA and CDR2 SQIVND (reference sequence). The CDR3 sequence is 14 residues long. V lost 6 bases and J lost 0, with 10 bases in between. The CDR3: CASRIRQSTDTQYF. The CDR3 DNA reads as TGTGCCAGTAGGATACGGCAAAGCACAGATACGCAGTATTTT.

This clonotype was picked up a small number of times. CDR3 in amino acids: CASSLLIWGGNEKLFF. DNA of the CDR3: TGTGCCAGCAGTTTACTCATATGGGGAGGAAATGAAAAACTGTTTTTT. The V and J genes are TRBV12-3 or TRBV12-4 and TRBJ1-4; unclear D gene. The CDR3 runs 16 residues. Trimming took off 2 bases at V and 5 bases at J, with 15 bases between the two ends.

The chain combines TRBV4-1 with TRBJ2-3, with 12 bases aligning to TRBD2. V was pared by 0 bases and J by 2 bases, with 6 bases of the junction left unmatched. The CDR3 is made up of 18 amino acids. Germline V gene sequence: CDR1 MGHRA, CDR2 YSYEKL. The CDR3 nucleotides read TGCGCCAGCAGCCAAGAGCCCGGACTAGCGGGGACCACAGATACGCAGTATTTT. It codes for CASSQEPGLAGTTDTQYF.

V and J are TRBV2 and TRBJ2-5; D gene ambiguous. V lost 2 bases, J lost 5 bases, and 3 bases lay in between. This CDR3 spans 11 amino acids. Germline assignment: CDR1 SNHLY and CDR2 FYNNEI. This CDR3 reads CASSERETQYF. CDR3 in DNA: TGTGCCAGCAGTGAAAGGGAGACCCAGTACTTC.

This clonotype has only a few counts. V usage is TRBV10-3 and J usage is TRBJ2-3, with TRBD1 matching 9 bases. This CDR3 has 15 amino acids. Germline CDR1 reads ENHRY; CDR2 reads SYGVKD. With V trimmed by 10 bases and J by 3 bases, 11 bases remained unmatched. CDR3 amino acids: CATGFTGGETDTQYF. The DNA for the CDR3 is TGTGCCACCGGCTTCACAGGGGGCGAAACAGATACGCAGTATTTT.

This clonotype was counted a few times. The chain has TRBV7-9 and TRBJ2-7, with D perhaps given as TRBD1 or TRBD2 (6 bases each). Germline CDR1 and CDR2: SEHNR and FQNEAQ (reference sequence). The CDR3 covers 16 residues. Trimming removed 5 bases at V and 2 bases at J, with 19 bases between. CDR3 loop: CASSPPSVGGPYEQYF. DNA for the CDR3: TGTGCCAGCAGCCCACCCTCCGTTGGGGGGCCCTACGAGCAGTACTTC.

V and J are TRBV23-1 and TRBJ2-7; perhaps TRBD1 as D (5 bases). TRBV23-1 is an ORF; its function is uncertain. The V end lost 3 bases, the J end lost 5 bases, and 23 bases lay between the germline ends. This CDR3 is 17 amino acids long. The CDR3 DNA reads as TGCGCCAGCAGTCAGAAGGAAAACTCTTCACAACAGGACGAGCAGTACTTC. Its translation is CASSQKENSSQQDEQYF.

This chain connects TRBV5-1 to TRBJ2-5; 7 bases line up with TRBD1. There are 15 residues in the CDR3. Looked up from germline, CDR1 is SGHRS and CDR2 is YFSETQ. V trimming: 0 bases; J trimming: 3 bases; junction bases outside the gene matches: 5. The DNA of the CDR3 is TGCGCCAGCAGCTTGGCCGAGACAGGGAAAGAGACCCAGTACTTC. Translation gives CASSLAETGKETQYF.

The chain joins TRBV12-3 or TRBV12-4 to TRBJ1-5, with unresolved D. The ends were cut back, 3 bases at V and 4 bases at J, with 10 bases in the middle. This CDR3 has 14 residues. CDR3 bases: TGTGCCAGCAGTTTCCGGTCCCAGAATCAGCCCCAGCATTTT. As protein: CASSFRSQNQPQHF.

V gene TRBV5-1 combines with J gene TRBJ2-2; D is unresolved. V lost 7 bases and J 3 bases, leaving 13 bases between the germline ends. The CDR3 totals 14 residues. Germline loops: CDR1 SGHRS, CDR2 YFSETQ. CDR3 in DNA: TGCGCCAGCGGACCCCTTAGAGACACCGGGGAGCTGTTTTTT. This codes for CASGPLRDTGELFF.

For the CDR3, the DNA is TGCAGCGTTGAAGAGATACAGGGAAACTATGGCTACACCTTC. It codes for CSVEEIQGNYGYTF. This sequence joins TRBV29-1 and TRBJ1-2; D is possibly TRBD1 (6 bases). Trimming pared 0 bases from V and 2 bases from J, leaving 10 bases between. This CDR3 is built from 14 residues. Germline loops: CDR1 SQVTM, CDR2 ANQGSEA.

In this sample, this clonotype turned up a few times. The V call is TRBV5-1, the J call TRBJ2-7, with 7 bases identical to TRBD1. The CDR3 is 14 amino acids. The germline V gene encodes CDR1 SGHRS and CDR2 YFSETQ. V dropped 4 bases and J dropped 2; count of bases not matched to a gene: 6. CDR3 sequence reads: CASSKGQSTYEQYF. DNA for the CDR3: TGCGCCAGCAGCAAGGGACAGTCTACCTACGAGCAGTACTTC. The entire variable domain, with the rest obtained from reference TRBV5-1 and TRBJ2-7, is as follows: KAGVTQTPRYLIKTRGQQVTLSCSPISGHRSVSWYQQTPGQGLQFLFEYFSETQRNKGNFPGRFSGRQFSNSRSEMNVSTLELGDSALYLCASSKGQSTYEQYFGPGTRLTVT.

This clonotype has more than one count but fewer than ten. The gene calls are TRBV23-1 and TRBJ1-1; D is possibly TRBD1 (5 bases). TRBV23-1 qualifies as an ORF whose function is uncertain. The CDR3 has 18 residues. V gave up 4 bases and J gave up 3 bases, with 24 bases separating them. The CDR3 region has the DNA TGCGCCAGCAGTCGATATCATGACATTGGGGGTTGGGACACTGAAGCTTTCTTT. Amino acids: CASSRYHDIGGWDTEAFF.

The CDR3, as DNA: TGCGCCAGCAGCTCAGGACAGCCAAATGAAAAACTGTTTTTT. Protein product: CASSSGQPNEKLFF. This chain uses TRBV5-1 with TRBJ1-4, with D perhaps TRBD1 (6 bases). Deletions cut 3 bases from V and 5 bases from J, with 11 bases between. CDR3 length: 14 residues. Germline V gene sequence: CDR1 SGHRS, CDR2 YFSETQ.

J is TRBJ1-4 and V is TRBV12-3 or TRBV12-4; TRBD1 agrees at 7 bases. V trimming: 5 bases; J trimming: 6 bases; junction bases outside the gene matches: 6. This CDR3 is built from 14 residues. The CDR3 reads CASSPDRAYEKLFF. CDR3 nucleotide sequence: TGTGCCAGCAGTCCCGACAGGGCCTATGAAAAACTGTTTTTT.

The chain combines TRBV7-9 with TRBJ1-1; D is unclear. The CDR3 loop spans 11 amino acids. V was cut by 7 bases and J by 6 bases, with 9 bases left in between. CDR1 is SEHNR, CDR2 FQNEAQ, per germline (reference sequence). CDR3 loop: CASNISAEAFF. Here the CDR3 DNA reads TGTGCCAGCAACATATCGGCTGAAGCTTTCTTT.

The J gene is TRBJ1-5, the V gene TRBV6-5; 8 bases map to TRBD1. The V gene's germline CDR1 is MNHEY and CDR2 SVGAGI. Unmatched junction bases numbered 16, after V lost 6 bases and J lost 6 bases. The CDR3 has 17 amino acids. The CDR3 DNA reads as TGTGCCAGCAGGGCCCGCGGACAGGGTGAGGGGAGTCAGCCCCAGCATTTT. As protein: CASRARGQGEGSQPQHF.

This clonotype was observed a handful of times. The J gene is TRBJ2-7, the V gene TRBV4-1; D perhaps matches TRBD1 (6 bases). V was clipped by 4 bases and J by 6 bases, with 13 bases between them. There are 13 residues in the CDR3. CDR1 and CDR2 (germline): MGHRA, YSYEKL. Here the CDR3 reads CASSLTTGTEQYV. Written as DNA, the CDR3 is TGCGCCAGCAGCCTAACGACAGGCACCGAGCAGTACGTC.

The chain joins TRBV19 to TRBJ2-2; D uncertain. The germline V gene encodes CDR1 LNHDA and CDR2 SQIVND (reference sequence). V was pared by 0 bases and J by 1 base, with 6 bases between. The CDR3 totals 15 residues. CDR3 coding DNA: TGTGCCAGTAGTATAGACCCGAGGAACACCGGGGAGCTGTTTTTT. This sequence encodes CASSIDPRNTGELFF. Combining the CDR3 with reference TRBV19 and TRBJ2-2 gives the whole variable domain DGGITQSPKYLFRKEGQNVTLSCEQNLNHDAMYWYRQDPGQGLRLIYYSQIVNDFQKGDIAEGYSVSREKKESFPLTVTSAQKNPTAFYLCASSIDPRNTGELFFGEGSRLTVL.